The TCR beta chain under discussion was sequenced for a study of blood T cell repertoires in COVID-19. In the study overall: Italy, Spain and the United States were the sources of the convalescent and acute COVID-19 samples. T cells, B-cell-depleted T cells, or PBMCs provided the cDNA or gDNA that served as material.

As processed by the authors: The assay estimated nucleated cells by amplifying reference gene primers. Sequenced by immunoSEQ multiplex PCR; TCRdb stores in-frame clones only, minus some. V, J and clone size reflect that table, while D and trimming were determined from the DNA. The table records about 100,000 clones, 91% of them present only once. The J segment lost 4 bases and the V segment lost 6 bases, leaving 14 bases of the junction unmatched. The CDR3 is 16 residues long. The V gene's germline CDR1 is LNHDA and CDR2 SQIVND (reference sequence). The rearrangement uses TRBV19 and TRBJ1-2; TRBD1 matches at 7 bases. The receptor comes from a man aged 50-60 years with acute or convalescent COVID-19. Sequenced material: peripheral blood. The CDR3 nucleotides read TGTGCCAGTAGCCTCTTGGCCCTGGGGGACAGCTATGGCTACACCTTC. It translates to CASSLLALGDSYGYTF.